This T cell receptor (beta chain) is drawn from a study of blood T cell repertoires in COVID-19. Study details: COVID-19 samples, acute and convalescent, were from the United States, Italy and Spain. T cells, B-cell-depleted T cells, or PBMCs supplied cDNA or gDNA.

Unmatched junction bases numbered 6, after V lost 6 bases and J lost 5 bases. The CDR3 is 13 residues long. In the original processing: Amplifying reference gene primers gave estimates of nucleated cell counts. Clones were sequenced by immunoSEQ multiplex PCR, and TCRdb holds only the in-frame ones, with some missing. The V and J calls and clone size come from that table; D and trimming were worked out from the DNA. This sample carries roughly 200,000 clones, about 85% of them seen once, and the ten largest clones take approximately 5%. The sample was peripheral blood. This clonotype was sampled from a woman older than 75 with acute or convalescent COVID-19. The rearrangement joins TRBV12-3 or TRBV12-4 to TRBJ1-2, with 7 bases aligning to TRBD1. The DNA of the CDR3 is TGTGCCAGCAGCCGCGACAGGGCATATGGCTACACCTTC. Protein product: CASSRDRAYGYTF.